Shown below are 24 T cell receptor beta chains from a single sample sequenced in a study of molecular identifiers for immune sequencing clone quantification. TCRdb fed the PCR reads into MiXCR, producing one record per CDR3 protein. The data show under 800,000 distinct CDR3 sequences, 25% seen once. The material sequenced was naive CD8+ T cells from blood, with Jurkat cell RNA spiked in. Subset described: FACS-sorted CD8+CD4-CCR7+CD45RA+ naive T cells. These receptors all stem from a human donor in good health. Some libraries in this study had Jurkat cell RNA spiked in.

This clonotype appeared many times. The J gene is TRBJ1-1, the V gene TRBV7-9, with D uncertain. CDR3 length: 12 amino acids. Germline V CDR1 and CDR2: SEHNR, FQNEAQ (reference sequence). V lost 5 bases, J lost 11 bases, and 15 bases lay in between. In DNA form, the CDR3 reads TGTGCCAGCAGCCTGGACGGGGATACGGCTTTCTTT. Amino acid sequence: CASSLDGDTAFF.

This chain links TRBV7-8 with TRBJ2-2; D gene ambiguous. The germline gives CDR1 SGHVS, CDR2 FQNEAQ. Trimming removed 2 bases from V and 4 bases from J, with 17 bases in between. The length of the CDR3 is 17 residues. CDR3 sequence (DNA): TGTGCCAGCAGCTTAAGTGGTTGGAGTGGTGGCACCGGGGAGCTGTTTTTT. As protein: CASSLSGWSGGTGELFF.

In its sample, this clonotype was seen many times. This may be a read error: a much more frequent sequence differs by one nucleotide. V usage is TRBV6-5 and J usage is TRBJ1-1; no clear D. CDR1 is MNHEY, CDR2 SVGAGI, per germline. The V and J ends lost 2 bases and 3 bases respectively, with 1 base between them. This CDR3 is built from 11 residues. CDR3 region: CASSYDTEAFF. The CDR3 nucleotides read TGTGCCAGCAGTTACGACACTGAAGCTTTCTTT.

This clonotype was observed a handful of times. V gene TRBV30 combines with J gene TRBJ2-5; tentatively, D is TRBD1 (7 bases). V was shortened by 2 bases and J by 4 bases, with 20 bases between the two germline ends. The CDR3 is made up of 16 amino acids. Germline CDR1 reads GTSNPN; CDR2 reads SVGIG (reference sequence). The CDR3, as DNA: TGTGCCTGGAGTTGGCGGGACAGCCCGATGGGAGAGACCCAGTACTTC. Its translation: CAWSWRDSPMGETQYF. Combining the CDR3 with reference TRBV30 and TRBJ2-5 gives the whole variable domain SQTIHQWPATLVQPVGSPLSLECTVEGTSNPNLYWYRQAAGRGLQLLFYSVGIGQISSEVPQNLSASRPQDRQFILSSKKLLLSDSGFYLCAWSWRDSPMGETQYFGPGTRLLVL.

This clonotype was seen more than once but under ten times. V gene TRBV6-2 or TRBV6-3 combines with J gene TRBJ2-7; D is possibly TRBD1 (6 bases). This CDR3 is built from 15 residues. V was pared by 8 bases and J by 0 bases, with 17 bases between. Germline values: CDR1 MNHEY, CDR2 SVGEGT. In nucleotides, the CDR3 is TGTGCCAGCGCGAACCCCGGACAGACCTCCTACGAGCAGTACTTC. Protein sequence: CASANPGQTSYEQYF.

As to this clonotype: With a much larger clone just one base away, this may be a read error. It is likely a read error, because the conserved phenylalanine at the end of the CDR3 is missing. This sequence joins TRBV6-2 or TRBV6-3 and TRBJ2-3; 9 nucleotides align to TRBD2. Losses at the gene ends were 1 base for V and 4 bases for J; bases not matched to a gene: 6. The CDR3 spans 16 residues. Germline V gives CDR1 MNHEY, CDR2 SVGEGT. CDR3 nucleotides: TGTGCCAGCAGTTACTACGGGACTAGCTTCGCAGATACGCAGTATTAT. This sequence encodes CASSYYGTSFADTQYY.

Regarding this clonotype: This clone may be a read error of a much larger clone one base away. This chain links TRBV14 with TRBJ2-5; D not certain. Germline V gene lookup returns CDR1 SGHDN and CDR2 FVKESK. The CDR3 is made up of 13 amino acids. The CDR3 DNA reads as TGTGCCAGCAGCCCATTCAGCCAAGAGGCCCAGTACTTC. Translation gives CASSPFSQEAQYF. The entire variable domain, with the rest obtained from reference TRBV14 and TRBJ2-5, is as follows: EAGVTQFPSHSVIEKGQTVTLRCDPISGHDNLYWYRRVMGKEIKFLLHFVKESKQDESGMPNNRFLAERTGGTYSTLKVQPAELEDSGVYFCASSPFSQEAQYFGPGTRLLVL.

This chain uses TRBV27 with TRBJ1-6; D not certain. V gave up 5 bases and J gave up 7 bases, with 12 bases separating them. Per germline, CDR1 MNHEY and CDR2 SMNVEV (reference sequence). The length of the CDR3 is 14 residues. CDR3 sequence: CASSMVGTNSPLHF. The CDR3 nucleotides are TGTGCCAGCAGTATGGTCGGAACAAATTCACCCCTCCACTTT.

The V call is TRBV5-4, the J call TRBJ2-3; a weak D match, TRBD2 (7 bases). CDR3 size: 14 residues. Trimming removed 1 base from V and 6 bases from J, with 12 bases in between. Germline V gene lookup returns CDR1 SGHNT and CDR2 YYREEE (reference sequence). CDR3 region: CASSLKGEGDTQYF. The DNA for the CDR3 is TGTGCCAGCAGCTTGAAGGGGGAGGGGGATACGCAGTATTTT. Complete variable domain (other parts from reference TRBV5-4 and TRBJ2-3): ETGVTQSPTHLIKTRGQQVTLRCSSQSGHNTVSWYQQALGQGPQFIFQYYREEENGRGNFPPRFSGLQFPNYSSELNVNALELDDSALYLCASSLKGEGDTQYFGPGTRLTVL.

This chain connects TRBV30 to TRBJ1-4, with a tentative D call TRBD1 (6 bases). The CDR3 loop spans 15 amino acids. V was clipped by 0 bases and J by 7 bases, with 15 bases between them. Germline-derived CDR1 and CDR2 are GTSNPN and SVGIG (reference sequence). This chain's CDR3 is CAWSVTGTSAEKLFF. The CDR3 bases are TGTGCCTGGAGTGTAACCGGGACATCGGCTGAAAAACTGTTTTTT.

This clonotype was picked up a small number of times. The rearrangement links TRBV19 to TRBJ2-7; 8 positions agree with TRBD1. The ends lost 8 bases at V and 3 bases at J; junction bases unmatched: 9. The CDR3 length is 14 residues. Per the germline V gene, CDR1 is LNHDA and CDR2 is SQIVND (reference sequence). The CDR3 sequence is CASATGTGDYEQYF. In DNA, the CDR3 is TGTGCCAGTGCCACCGGGACAGGAGACTACGAGCAGTACTTC. Full variable domain (remainder filled in from reference TRBV19 and TRBJ2-7): DGGITQSPKYLFRKEGQNVTLSCEQNLNHDAMYWYRQDPGQGLRLIYYSQIVNDFQKGDIAEGYSVSREKKESFPLTVTSAQKNPTAFYLCASATGTGDYEQYFGPGTRLTVT.

The V gene is TRBV14, the J gene TRBJ1-2; possibly TRBD1 for D (6 bases). This CDR3 region has 17 residues. CDR1 is SGHDN, CDR2 FVKESK, per germline. The V and J ends lost 0 bases and 5 bases respectively, with 19 bases between them. The CDR3 protein is CASSQEGAAPIHYGYTF. The CDR3 DNA is TGTGCCAGCAGCCAAGAGGGGGCCGCGCCAATTCATTATGGCTACACCTTC.

This clonotype was observed a handful of times. CDR3 DNA sequence: TGTGCCAGCAGCTCGGCCGGGACAGTTACCTCCTACGAGCAGTACTTC. Translating gives CASSSAGTVTSYEQYF. This chain connects TRBV7-9 to TRBJ2-7; the match to TRBD1 covers 7 bases. Germline trimming cut 4 bases from V and 0 bases from J; bases unmatched to any gene: 9. CDR3 length: 16 amino acids. CDR1 and CDR2 (germline): SEHNR, FQNEAQ (reference sequence).

This clonotype was counted a few times. This sequence joins TRBV27 and TRBJ2-5, with TRBD1 as a possible D gene (5 bases). The V end was cut by 4 bases, the J end by 2 bases, with 8 bases between. The CDR3 spans 13 residues. Germline lookup yields CDR1 MNHEY and CDR2 SMNVEV (reference sequence). CDR3 region: CASSWQGQETQYF. CDR3 coding DNA: TGTGCCAGCAGTTGGCAGGGACAAGAGACCCAGTACTTC.

The genes are TRBV5-5 and TRBJ1-2; D is unresolved. Per germline, CDR1 SGHKS and CDR2 YYEKEE (reference sequence). Trimming removed 1 base at V and 3 bases at J, with 4 bases between. This CDR3 has 12 residues. CDR3 nucleotides: TGTGCCAGCAGCTTGTACGACTATGGCTACACCTTC. Amino acids: CASSLYDYGYTF.

CDR3 DNA: TGTGCCAGCAGCTTAGGGGGCGGAGGCTTCTACGAGCAGTACTTC. This gives the protein CASSLGGGGFYEQYF. V gene TRBV11-2 combines with J gene TRBJ2-7; TRBD1 or TRBD2 may be the D gene (5 bases each). Trimming took 1 base from V and 3 from J, leaving 13 bases between them. CDR1 is SGHAT, CDR2 FQNNGV, per germline. This CDR3 has 15 amino acids.

The gene calls are TRBV27 and TRBJ1-6, with 8 bases identical to TRBD1. Trimming at V came to 6 bases and at J to 2 bases, leaving 3 bases not matched to a gene. Germline V lookup: CDR1 MNHEY, CDR2 SMNVEV (reference sequence). CDR3 length equals 15 residues. CDR3 sequence reads: CASRTGVTYNSPLHF. CDR3 sequence (DNA): TGTGCCAGCAGGACAGGGGTGACCTATAATTCACCCCTCCACTTT.

Note on this clonotype: The CDR3 ends on some other residue instead of the conserved phenylalanine or tryptophan, so this is likely a read error. The chain couples TRBV12-3 or TRBV12-4 to TRBJ1-1; tentative D call: TRBD1 (6 bases). This CDR3 comprises 14 residues. With 6 bases removed from V and 5 bases from J, the gap between germline ends came to 16 bases. CDR3 amino acids: CASSLDSGWTEAFI. CDR3 DNA sequence: TGTGCCAGCAGCCTGGACAGCGGGTGGACTGAAGCTTTCATT.

This clonotype was detected ten times or more. The rearrangement links TRBV19 to TRBJ2-3, with D perhaps matching TRBD2 (5 bases). Germline assignment: CDR1 LNHDA and CDR2 SQIVND (reference sequence). The CDR3 extends over 12 amino acids. Deletions cut 8 bases from V and 1 base from J, with 7 bases between. The CDR3, as DNA: TGTGCCAGTCGGACTGGCACAGATACGCAGTATTTT. It translates to CASRTGTDTQYF.

The chain employs TRBV27 and TRBJ1-1; 9 bases are shared with TRBD1. Germline CDR1 MNHEY, CDR2 SMNVEV (reference sequence). The V gene end was trimmed by 6 bases and the J gene end by 5 bases; junction bases not matched to a gene: 19. The length of the CDR3 is 18 residues. CDR3 DNA: TGTGCCAGCAGCCCTGGACAGGGGAGGAGAAGTCTTTGGACTGAAGCTTTCTTT. Its protein is CASSPGQGRRSLWTEAFF.

This clonotype was seen ten or more times. The chain links TRBV27 to TRBJ1-1; weak D call: TRBD1 (5 bases). The V end lost 4 bases, the J end lost 5 bases, and 11 bases lay between the germline ends. The CDR3 has 13 amino acids. The germline gives CDR1 MNHEY, CDR2 SMNVEV (reference sequence). The DNA of the CDR3 is TGTGCCAGCAGTTGGGCAGGGTGGACTGAAGCTTTCTTT. It encodes CASSWAGWTEAFF.

In its sample, this clonotype was seen a few times. The V call is TRBV27, the J call TRBJ2-7; TRBD2 matches 10 bases. CDR3 length equals 17 residues. Losses at the gene ends were 3 bases for V and 4 bases for J; bases not matched to a gene: 12. Germline lookup yields CDR1 MNHEY and CDR2 SMNVEV (reference sequence). The CDR3 region has the DNA TGTGCCAGCAGTTTGATCCCAGCGGGAGGGCCTCTATACGAGCAGTACTTC. Translation: CASSLIPAGGPLYEQYF.

This clonotype was counted a single time. The chain links TRBV11-2 to TRBJ1-1; weak D call: TRBD1 (5 bases). Germline CDR1 reads SGHAT; CDR2 reads FQNNGV. With 5 bases removed from V and 6 bases from J, the gap between germline ends came to 16 bases. This CDR3 is built from 14 residues. This chain's CDR3 is CASSTTGTDPEAFF. The CDR3 DNA reads TGTGCCAGCAGCACAACCGGGACCGACCCTGAAGCTTTCTTT. The full variable domain, rest sourced from reference TRBV11-2 and TRBJ1-1, is EAGVAQSPRYKIIEKRQSVAFWCNPISGHATLYWYQQILGQGPKLLIQFQNNGVVDDSQLPKDRFSAERLKGVDSTLKIQPAKLEDSAVYLCASSTTGTDPEAFFGQGTRLTVV.

This clonotype was observed a few times. This chain links TRBV30 with TRBJ1-2; no clear D gene. The CDR3 loop spans 14 amino acids. Germline V gives CDR1 GTSNPN, CDR2 SVGIG (reference sequence). The ends were cut back, 3 bases at V and 13 bases at J, with 24 bases in the middle. The CDR3 here is CAWSPPNHLDLFTF. The CDR3 DNA sequence: TGTGCCTGGAGCCCCCCAAACCACCTGGATCTATTCACCTTC.